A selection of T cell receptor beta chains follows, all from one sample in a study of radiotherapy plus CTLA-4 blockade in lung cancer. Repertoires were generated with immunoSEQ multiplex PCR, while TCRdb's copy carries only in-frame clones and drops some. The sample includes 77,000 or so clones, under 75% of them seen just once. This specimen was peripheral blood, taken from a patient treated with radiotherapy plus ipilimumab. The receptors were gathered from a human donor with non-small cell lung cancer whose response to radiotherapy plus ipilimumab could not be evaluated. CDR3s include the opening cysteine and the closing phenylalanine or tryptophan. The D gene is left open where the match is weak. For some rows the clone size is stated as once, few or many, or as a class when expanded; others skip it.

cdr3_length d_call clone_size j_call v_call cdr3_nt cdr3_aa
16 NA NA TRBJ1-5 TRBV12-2 TGTGCAAGTCGCTTAGATGAGGGTCCTAGCAATCAGCCCCAGCATTTT CASRLDEGPSNQPQHF
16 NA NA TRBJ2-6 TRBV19 TGTGCCAGTAGTATAGCCTCAGGGGCAGGGGCCAACGTCCTGACTTTC CASSIASGAGANVLTF
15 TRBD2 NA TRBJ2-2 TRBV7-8 TGTGCCAGCAGCATGCGGGGGGCCAACACCGGGGAGCTGTTTTTT CASSMRGANTGELFF
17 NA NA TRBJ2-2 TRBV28 TGTGCCAGCAGCCCCTCGGATGGGGGACAGAACACCGGGGAGCTGTTTTTT CASSPSDGGQNTGELFF
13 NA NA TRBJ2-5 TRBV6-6 TGTGCCAGCAGTCGGGGATTGGGAGAGACCCAGTACTTC CASSRGLGETQYF
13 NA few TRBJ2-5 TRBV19 TGTGCCAGTAATCGTGCTAGAGAAGAGACCCAGTACTTC CASNRAREETQYF
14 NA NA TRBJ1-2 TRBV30 TGTGCCTGGGGCCGGGACTCAGATTACTATGGCTACACCTTC CAWGRDSDYYGYTF
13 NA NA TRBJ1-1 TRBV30 TGTGCCTGGACGGGACTGATGAACACTGAAGCTTTCTTT CAWTGLMNTEAFF
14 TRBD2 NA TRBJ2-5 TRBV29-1 TGCAGCGTGGCCCCTAGCGGGATTAAGGAGACCCAGTACTTC CSVAPSGIKETQYF
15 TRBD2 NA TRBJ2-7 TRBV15 TGTGCCACCAGCAGAGATCGAGCGGGACCGGGCGAGCAGTACTTC CATSRDRAGPGEQYF
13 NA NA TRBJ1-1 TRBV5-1 TGCGCCAGCAGCTTACAGATAAACACTGAAGCTTTCTTT CASSLQINTEAFF
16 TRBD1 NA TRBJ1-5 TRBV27 TGTGCCAGCAGTTTAGGCAGACAGGGCAGTGGTCAGCCCCAGCATTTT CASSLGRQGSGQPQHF
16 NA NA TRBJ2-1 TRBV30 TGTGCCTGGAGCCGCGGGTCGGGAGCTGGGTACAATGAGCAGTTCTTC CAWSRGSGAGYNEQFF
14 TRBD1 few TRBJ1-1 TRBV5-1 TGCGCCAGCAGCACAGGGGATTCGGGCACTGAAGCTTTCTTT CASSTGDSGTEAFF
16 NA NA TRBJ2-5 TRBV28 TGTGCCAGCAGTTTGGGGTCCGGGGTACTCCAAGAGACCCAGTACTTC CASSLGSGVLQETQYF
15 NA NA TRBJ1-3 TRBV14 TGTGCCAGCAGCTTCACAGGGTGGTCTGGAAACACCATATATTTT CASSFTGWSGNTIYF
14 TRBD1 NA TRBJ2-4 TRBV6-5 TGTGCCAGCAGTCCCCCAGGGGGCCAAAACATTCAGTACTTC CASSPPGGQNIQYF
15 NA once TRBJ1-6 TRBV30 TGTGCCTGCCCACAGGAGGGGATAAGTAATTCACCCCTCCACTTT CACPQEGISNSPLHF
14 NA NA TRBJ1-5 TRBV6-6 TGTGCCAGCAGTCCCGGACGGGACAATCAGCCCCAGCATTTT CASSPGRDNQPQHF
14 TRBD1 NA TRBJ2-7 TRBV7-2 TGTGCCAGCAGCTTAGTCCAGGGGGCCTACGAGCAGTACTTC CASSLVQGAYEQYF
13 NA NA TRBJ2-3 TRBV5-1 TGCGCCAGCAGCTACGACAGGCAGGATACGCAGTATTTT CASSYDRQDTQYF
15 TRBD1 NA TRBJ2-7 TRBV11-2 TGTGCCAGCAGCCCCGGACAGGGTGTATCAGTCGAGCAGTACTTC CASSPGQGVSVEQYF
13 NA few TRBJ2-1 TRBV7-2 TGTGCCAGCAGCTTAGACAGGGACCATGAGCAGTTCTTC CASSLDRDHEQFF
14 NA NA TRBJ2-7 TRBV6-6 TGTGCCACCCGGAAAGACACTCCCTCCTACGAGCAGTACTTC CATRKDTPSYEQYF
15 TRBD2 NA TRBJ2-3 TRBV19 TGTGCCACAAACCCACTAGCGGGTATAACAGATACGCAGTATTTT CATNPLAGITDTQYF
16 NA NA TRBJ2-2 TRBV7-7 TGTGCCAGCAGCTTGGTTCTAGGTGGAAACACCGGGGAGCTGTTTTTT CASSLVLGGNTGELFF
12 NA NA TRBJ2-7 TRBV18 TGTGCCAGCGGACTCCTGTCCGGCGAGCAGTACTTC CASGLLSGEQYF
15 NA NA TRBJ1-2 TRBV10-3 TGTGCCATCACCCCACTCGGGGCACAGGGCTATGGCTACACCTTC CAITPLGAQGYGYTF
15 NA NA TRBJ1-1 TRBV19 TGTGCCAGTAGTATAGAGGACAGCTTGAACACTGAAGCTTTCTTT CASSIEDSLNTEAFF
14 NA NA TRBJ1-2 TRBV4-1 TGCGCCAGCAGCCAAGTGGGGAGTAACTATGGCTACACCTTC CASSQVGSNYGYTF
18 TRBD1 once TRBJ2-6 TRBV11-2 TGTGCCAGCAGCTCCCTATTCCGACAGGGGGTAGGGGCCAACGTCCTGACTTTC CASSSLFRQGVGANVLTF
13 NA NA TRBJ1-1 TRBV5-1 TGCGCCAGCAGCCCAGCGGGGTACACTGAAGCTTTCTTT CASSPAGYTEAFF
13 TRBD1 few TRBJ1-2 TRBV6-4 TGTGCCAGCCGAGAGGGGGCTCGAGATGGCTACACCTTC CASREGARDGYTF
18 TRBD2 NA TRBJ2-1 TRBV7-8 TGTGCCAGCAGCCCAAGGCCCGGGACTAGCGGGTTACAAGGGGAGCAGTTCTTC CASSPRPGTSGLQGEQFF
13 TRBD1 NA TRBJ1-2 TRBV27 TGTGCCAGCAGACGAACAGGGGGCTATGGCTACACCTTC CASRRTGGYGYTF
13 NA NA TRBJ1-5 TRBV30 TGTGCCTGGAGTTACAGGGAAGATCAGCCCCAGCATTTT CAWSYREDQPQHF
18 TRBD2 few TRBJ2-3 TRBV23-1 TGCGCCAGCATCCCACCCCCCCATGGTAGCGGGCTGACAGATACGCAGTATTTT CASIPPPHGSGLTDTQYF
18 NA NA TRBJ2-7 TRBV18 TGTGCCAGCTCAACTACACGAAACTCGGGCCTCTCGGGGGACGAGCAGTACTTC CASSTTRNSGLSGDEQYF
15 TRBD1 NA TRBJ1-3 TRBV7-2 TGTGCCAGCAGCTTACAGGGGGAACCTGGAAACACCATATATTTT CASSLQGEPGNTIYF
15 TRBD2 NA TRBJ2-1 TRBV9 TGTGCCAGCAGCGTATCAGCGGGAGGTCGCGATGAGCAGTTCTTC CASSVSAGGRDEQFF
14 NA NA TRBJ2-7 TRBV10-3 TGTGCCATCAGCGGGGTTTCCGGCTCCTACGAGCAGTACTTC CAISGVSGSYEQYF
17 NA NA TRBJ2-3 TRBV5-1 TGCGCCAGCAGCTTGGGACGGACACCTGAATTCACAGATACGCAGTATTTT CASSLGRTPEFTDTQYF
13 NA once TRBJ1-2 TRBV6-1 TGTGCCAGCAGTGAATCTGTAACGGGTGGCTACACCTTC CASSESVTGGYTF
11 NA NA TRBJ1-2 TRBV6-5 TGTGCCAGCAGTCCAGGTTATGGCTACACCTTC CASSPGYGYTF
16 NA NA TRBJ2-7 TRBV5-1 TGCGCCAGCAGATTGGGTAGGGACACAAACTCCTACGAGCAGTACTTC CASRLGRDTNSYEQYF